This TCR beta chain appears in the sequencing data of a study of beta chain features in type 1 diabetes. Investigators reverse transcribed all isolated RNA, so they sequenced expressed TCRB transcripts. This table comes from immunoSEQ multiplex PCR, and its TCRdb copy is limited to in-frame clones, with some not included. The sample shows about 240,000 clones, about 15% of them seen only once. The V and J ends lost 4 bases and 6 bases, in that order; junction bases with no gene match: 4. Germline CDR1 reads SGHNT; CDR2 reads YYREEE (reference sequence). CDR3 length: 13 residues. Purity (above 95%) was reached by all sorted populations. Study-level findings and limits: The question left open here concerned HLA type influencing TCRB rearrangement. Type 1 diabetes patients had TCRB CDR3s that were shorter (moderately but significantly so) in all four CD4+ subsets.

This clone was found a few times. The antigen is unknown. The sequencing sample was made of naive CD4+ T cells from blood. This clonotype was obtained from a man between 25 and 39 years old with type 1 diabetes. The V and J genes are TRBV5-4 and TRBJ1-1; 9 nucleotides align to TRBD1. The CDR3 protein is CASSQDRGAEAFF. The CDR3 nucleotides read TGTGCCAGCAGCCAGGACAGGGGCGCTGAAGCTTTCTTT.